This T cell receptor beta chain was captured by sequencing in a study of PD-L1 blockade in urothelial cancer. Overall study: Blood was subjected to analysis at 3 weeks (second dose) and 6 weeks following treatment start.

Specified time point: peripheral blood 6 weeks after treatment start. Patients in the study were battling locally advanced or metastatic urothelial carcinoma. V dropped 6 bases and J dropped 7; count of bases not matched to a gene: 4. This CDR3 has 14 amino acids. Germline CDR1 SNHLY, CDR2 FYNNEI. The templates were synthetic TCR analogs, and they were spiked into each PCR. Some clones are missing from TCRdb's copy, which holds only in-frame ones; the method was immunoSEQ multiplex PCR. This table has approximately 50,000 clones, 88% appearing once. The sample holds one count of this clone. The starting material was PBMCs, obtained around atezolizumab (anti-PD-L1) treatment. The TCR originated in a man between 60 and 75 years old with urothelial cancer. This chain uses TRBV2 with TRBJ1-6, with TRBD1 matching 9 bases. The CDR3 DNA is TGTGCCAGCAGATCCGGGACAGGGAATTCACCCCTCCACTTT. Translation: CASRSGTGNSPLHF.